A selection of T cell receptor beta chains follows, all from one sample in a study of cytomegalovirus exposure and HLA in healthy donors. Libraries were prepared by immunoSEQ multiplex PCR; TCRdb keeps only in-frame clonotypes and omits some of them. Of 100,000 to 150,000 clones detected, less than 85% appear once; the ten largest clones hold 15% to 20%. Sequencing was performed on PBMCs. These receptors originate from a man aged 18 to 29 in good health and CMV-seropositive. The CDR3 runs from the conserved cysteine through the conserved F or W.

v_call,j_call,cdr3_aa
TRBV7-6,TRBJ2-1,CASSNGGSSYNEQFF
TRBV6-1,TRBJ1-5,CASSLKMGGQPQHF
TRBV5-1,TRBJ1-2,CASSPDRGYGYTF
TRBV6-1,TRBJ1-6,CASSEAGSSSYNSPLHF
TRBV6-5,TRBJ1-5,CASSPGPGGNQPQHF
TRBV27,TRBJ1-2,CASRSSGVGNGYTF
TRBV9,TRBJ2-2,CASSRNTGELFF
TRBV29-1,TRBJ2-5,CSVAKFEGTQETQYF
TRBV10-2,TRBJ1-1,CASRGQGNTEAFF
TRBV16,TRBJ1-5,CASSLGGPRDQPQHF
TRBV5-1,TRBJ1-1,CASSLPSGSDTEAFF
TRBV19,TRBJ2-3,CASSLDRGTDTQYF
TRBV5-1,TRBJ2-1,CASSLFGGNEQFF
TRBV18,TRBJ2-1,CASSPLDTRYPNEQFF
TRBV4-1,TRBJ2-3,CASSPQLSTDTQYF
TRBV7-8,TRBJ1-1,CASSRPEGRANTEAFF